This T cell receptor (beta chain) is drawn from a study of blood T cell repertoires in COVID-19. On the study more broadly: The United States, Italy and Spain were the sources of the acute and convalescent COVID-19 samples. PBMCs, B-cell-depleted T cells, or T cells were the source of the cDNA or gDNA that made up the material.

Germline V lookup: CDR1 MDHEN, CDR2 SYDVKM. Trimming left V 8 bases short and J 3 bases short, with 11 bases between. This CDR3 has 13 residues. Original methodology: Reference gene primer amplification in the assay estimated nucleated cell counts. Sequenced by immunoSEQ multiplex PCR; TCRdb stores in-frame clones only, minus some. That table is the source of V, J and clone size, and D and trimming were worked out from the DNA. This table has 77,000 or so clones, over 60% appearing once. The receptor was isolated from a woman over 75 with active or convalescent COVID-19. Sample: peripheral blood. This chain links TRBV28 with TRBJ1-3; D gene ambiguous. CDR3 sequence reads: CASGTLVGNTIYF. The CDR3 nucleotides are TGTGCCAGCGGAACCCTAGTTGGAAACACCATATATTTT.